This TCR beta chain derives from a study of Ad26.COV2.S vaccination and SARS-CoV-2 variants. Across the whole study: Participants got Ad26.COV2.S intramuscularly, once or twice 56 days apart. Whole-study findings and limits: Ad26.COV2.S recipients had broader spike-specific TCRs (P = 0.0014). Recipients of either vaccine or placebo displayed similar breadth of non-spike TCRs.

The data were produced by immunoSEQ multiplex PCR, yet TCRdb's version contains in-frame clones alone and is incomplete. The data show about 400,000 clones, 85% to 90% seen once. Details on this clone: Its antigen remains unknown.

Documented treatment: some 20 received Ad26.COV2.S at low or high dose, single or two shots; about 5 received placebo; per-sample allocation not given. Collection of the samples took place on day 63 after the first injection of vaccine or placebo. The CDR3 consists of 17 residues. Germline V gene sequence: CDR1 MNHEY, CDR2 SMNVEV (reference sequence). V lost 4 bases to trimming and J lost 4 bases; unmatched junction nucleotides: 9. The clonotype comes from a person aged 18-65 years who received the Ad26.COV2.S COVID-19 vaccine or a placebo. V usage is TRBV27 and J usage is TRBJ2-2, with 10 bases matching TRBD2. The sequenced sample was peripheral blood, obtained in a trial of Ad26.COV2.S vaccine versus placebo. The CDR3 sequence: CASSSSRTSGITGELFF. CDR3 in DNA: TGTGCCAGCAGTTCCTCCCGGACTAGCGGAATCACCGGGGAGCTGTTTTTT.